This TCR beta chain was observed in a study of cytomegalovirus exposure and HLA in healthy donors. Of note for this clone: Antigen unknown.

PCR amplification relied on 60 Vbeta primers (plus 13 Jbeta primers). Using immunoSEQ multiplex PCR, the repertoire was profiled, and TCRdb retains in-frame clones only, with some absent. The sample lists 90,000 to 120,000 clones, around 9.1% occurring once. Study findings and constraints: Reportedly, a later analysis found an Asian-associated ancestry cluster had fewer N-insertions than the approximately 670-donor mean. The study carried out a later analysis of TCR beta sequences. It associated 15,000 to 20,000 of them with specific HLA alleles at a false discovery rate of 0.05.

The clonotype originates from a man in his forties in good health and CMV-seropositive. Sequencing was done on a sample of PBMCs.

CDR3 amino acids: CASSVVAGSETQYF. CDR3 nucleotide sequence: TGTGCCAGCAGCGTAGTAGCGGGCTCGGAGACCCAGTACTTC. The V gene is TRBV9, the J gene TRBJ2-5; 7 nucleotides agree with TRBD2. Germline trimming cut 0 bases from V and 5 bases from J; bases unmatched to any gene: 4. The CDR3 extends over 14 amino acids. Germline CDR1 reads SGDLS; CDR2 reads YYNGEE. Full variable domain (rest looked up from reference TRBV9 and TRBJ2-5): DSGVTQTPKHLITATGQRVTLRCSPRSGDLSVYWYQQSLDQGLQFLIQYYNGEERAKGNILERFSAQQFPDLHSELNLSSLELGDSALYFCASSVVAGSETQYFGPGTRLLVL.